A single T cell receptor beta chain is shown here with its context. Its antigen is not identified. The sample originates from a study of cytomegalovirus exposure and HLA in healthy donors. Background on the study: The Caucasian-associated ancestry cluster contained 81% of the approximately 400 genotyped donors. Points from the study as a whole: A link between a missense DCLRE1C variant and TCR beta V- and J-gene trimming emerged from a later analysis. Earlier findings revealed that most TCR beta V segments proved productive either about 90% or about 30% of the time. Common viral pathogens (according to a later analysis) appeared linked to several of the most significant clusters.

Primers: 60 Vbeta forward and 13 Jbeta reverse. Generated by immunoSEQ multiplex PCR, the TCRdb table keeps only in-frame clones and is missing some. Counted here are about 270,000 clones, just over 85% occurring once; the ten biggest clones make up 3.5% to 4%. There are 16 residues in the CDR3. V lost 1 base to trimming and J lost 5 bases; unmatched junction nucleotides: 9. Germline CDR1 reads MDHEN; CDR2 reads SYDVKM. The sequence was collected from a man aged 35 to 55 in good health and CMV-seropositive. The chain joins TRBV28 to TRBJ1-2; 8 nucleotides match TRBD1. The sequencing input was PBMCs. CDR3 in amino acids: CASSLLGTGGGYGYTF. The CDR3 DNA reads TGTGCCAGCAGTTTATTAGGCACAGGGGGTGGGTATGGCTACACCTTC.